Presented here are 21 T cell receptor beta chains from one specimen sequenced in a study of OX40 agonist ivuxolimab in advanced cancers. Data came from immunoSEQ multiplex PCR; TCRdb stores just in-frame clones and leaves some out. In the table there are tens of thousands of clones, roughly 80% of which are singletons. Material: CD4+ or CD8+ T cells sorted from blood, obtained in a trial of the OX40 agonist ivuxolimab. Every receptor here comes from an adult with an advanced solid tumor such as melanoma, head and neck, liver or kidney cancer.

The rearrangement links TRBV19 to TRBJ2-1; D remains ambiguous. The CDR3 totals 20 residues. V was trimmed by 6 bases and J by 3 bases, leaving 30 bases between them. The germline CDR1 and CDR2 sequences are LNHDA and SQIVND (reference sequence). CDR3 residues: CASSPVIIVGGVSDYNEQFF. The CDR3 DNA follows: TGTGCCAGTAGCCCCGTTATAATCGTAGGCGGCGTGTCTGACTACAATGAGCAGTTCTTC.

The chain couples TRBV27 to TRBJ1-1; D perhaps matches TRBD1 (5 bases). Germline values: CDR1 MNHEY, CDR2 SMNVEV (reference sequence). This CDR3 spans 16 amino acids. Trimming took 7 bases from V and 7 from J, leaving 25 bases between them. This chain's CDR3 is CASKKAFGGAAYEAFF. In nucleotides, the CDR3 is TGTGCCAGCAAAAAGGCCTTTGGAGGGGCCGCTTATGAAGCTTTCTTT.

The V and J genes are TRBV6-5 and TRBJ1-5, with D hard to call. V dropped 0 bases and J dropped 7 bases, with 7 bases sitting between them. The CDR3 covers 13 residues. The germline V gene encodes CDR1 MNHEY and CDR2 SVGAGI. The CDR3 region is CASSYSSGQPQHF. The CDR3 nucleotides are TGTGCCAGCAGTTACTCGAGCGGGCAGCCCCAGCATTTT.

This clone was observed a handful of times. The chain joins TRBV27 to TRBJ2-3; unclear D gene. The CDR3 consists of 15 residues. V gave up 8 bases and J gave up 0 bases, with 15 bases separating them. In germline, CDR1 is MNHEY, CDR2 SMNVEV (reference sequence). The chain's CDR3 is CASRTHSLSTDTQYF. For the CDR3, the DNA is TGTGCCAGCCGAACCCACAGCCTTAGCACAGATACGCAGTATTTT.

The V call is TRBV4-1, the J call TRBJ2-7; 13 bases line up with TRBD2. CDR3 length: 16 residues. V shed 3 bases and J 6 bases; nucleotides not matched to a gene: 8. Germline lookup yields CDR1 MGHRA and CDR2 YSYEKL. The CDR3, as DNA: TGCGCCAGCAGCCAGGACCCGGGACTAGCGGGAAGCGAGCAGTACTTC. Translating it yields CASSQDPGLAGSEQYF.

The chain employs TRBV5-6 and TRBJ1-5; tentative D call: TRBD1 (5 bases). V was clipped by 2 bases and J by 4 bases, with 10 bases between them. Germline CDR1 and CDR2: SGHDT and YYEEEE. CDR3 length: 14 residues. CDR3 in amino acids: CASSFGAGNQPQHF. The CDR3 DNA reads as TGTGCCAGCAGCTTCGGGGCAGGGAATCAGCCCCAGCATTTT.

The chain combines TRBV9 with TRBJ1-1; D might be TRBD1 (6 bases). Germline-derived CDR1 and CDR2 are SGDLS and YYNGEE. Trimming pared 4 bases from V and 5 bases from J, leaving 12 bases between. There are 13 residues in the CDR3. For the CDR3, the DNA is TGTGCCAGCAGCCCAAGGGGGGGGACTGAAGCTTTCTTT. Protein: CASSPRGGTEAFF.

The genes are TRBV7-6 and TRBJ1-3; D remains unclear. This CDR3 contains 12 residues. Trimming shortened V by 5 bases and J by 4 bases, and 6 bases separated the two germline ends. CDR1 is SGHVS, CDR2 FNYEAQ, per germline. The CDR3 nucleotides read TGTGCCAGCAGCCATACGGGAAACACCATATATTTT. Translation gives CASSHTGNTIYF. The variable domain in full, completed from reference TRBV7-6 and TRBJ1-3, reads GAGVSQSPRYKVTKRGQDVALRCDPISGHVSLYWYRQALGQGPEFLTYFNYEAQQDKSGLPNDRFSAERPEGSISTLTIQRTEQRDSAMYRCASSHTGNTIYFGEGSWLTVV.

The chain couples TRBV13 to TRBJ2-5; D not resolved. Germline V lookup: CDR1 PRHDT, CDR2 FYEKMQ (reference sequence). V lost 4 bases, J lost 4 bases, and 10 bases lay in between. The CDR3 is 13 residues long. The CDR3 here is CASSSRLGETQYF. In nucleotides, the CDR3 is TGTGCCAGCAGCTCTAGACTGGGAGAGACCCAGTACTTC. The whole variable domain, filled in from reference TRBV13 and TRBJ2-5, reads AAGVIQSPRHLIKEKRETATLKCYPIPRHDTVYWYQQGPGQDPQFLISFYEKMQSDKGSIPDRFSAQQFSDYHSELNMSSLELGDSALYFCASSSRLGETQYFGPGTRLLVL.

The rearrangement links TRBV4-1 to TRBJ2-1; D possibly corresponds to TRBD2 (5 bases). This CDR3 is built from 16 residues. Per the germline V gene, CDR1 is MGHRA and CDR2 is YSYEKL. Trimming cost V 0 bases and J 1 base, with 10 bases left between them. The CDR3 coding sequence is TGCGCCAGCAGCCAAGATAGGTGGGAGTCCTACAATGAGCAGTTCTTC. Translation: CASSQDRWESYNEQFF.

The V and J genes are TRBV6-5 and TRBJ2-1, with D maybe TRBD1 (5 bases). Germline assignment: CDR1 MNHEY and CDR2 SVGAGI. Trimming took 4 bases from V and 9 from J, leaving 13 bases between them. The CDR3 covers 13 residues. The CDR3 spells CASSWTREIEQFF. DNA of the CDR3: TGTGCCAGCAGTTGGACCAGGGAAATTGAGCAGTTCTTC.

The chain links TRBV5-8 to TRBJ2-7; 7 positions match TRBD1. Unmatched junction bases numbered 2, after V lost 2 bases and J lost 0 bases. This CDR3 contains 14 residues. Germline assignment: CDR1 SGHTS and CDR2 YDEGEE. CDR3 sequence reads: CASSFAGGSYEQYF. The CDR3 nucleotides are TGTGCCAGCAGCTTCGCAGGGGGCTCCTACGAGCAGTACTTC.

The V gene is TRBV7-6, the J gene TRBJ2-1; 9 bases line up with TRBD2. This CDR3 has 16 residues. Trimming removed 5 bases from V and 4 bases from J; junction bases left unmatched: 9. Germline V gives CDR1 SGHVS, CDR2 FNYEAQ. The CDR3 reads CASSAGTSILYNEQFF. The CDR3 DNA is TGTGCCAGCAGCGCCGGGACTAGCATATTGTACAATGAGCAGTTCTTC.

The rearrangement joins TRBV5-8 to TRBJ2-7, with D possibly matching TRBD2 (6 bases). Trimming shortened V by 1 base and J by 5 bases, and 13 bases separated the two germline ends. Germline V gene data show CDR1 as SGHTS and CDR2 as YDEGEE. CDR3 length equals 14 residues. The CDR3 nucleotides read TGTGCCAGCAGCTTGATGGAGGGGACCCACGAGCAGTACTTC. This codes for CASSLMEGTHEQYF.

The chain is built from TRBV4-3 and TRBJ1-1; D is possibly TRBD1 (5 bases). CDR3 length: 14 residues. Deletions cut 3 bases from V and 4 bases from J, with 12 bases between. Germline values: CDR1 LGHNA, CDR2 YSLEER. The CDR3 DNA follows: TGCGCCAGCAGCCACTCCAGGACATCCACTGAAGCTTTCTTT. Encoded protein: CASSHSRTSTEAFF.

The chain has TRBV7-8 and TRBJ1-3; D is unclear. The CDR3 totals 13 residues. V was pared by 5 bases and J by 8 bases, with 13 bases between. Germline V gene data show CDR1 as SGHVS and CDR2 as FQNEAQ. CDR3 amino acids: CASSRYFRDTIYF. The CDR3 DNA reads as TGTGCCAGCAGCCGGTACTTTAGGGACACCATATATTTT.

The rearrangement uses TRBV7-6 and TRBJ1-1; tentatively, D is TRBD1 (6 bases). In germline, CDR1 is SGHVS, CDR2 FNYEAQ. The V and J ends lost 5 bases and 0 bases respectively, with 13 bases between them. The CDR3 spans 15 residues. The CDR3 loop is CASSLRQVLNTEAFF. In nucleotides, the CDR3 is TGTGCCAGCAGCCTAAGACAGGTCCTGAACACTGAAGCTTTCTTT.

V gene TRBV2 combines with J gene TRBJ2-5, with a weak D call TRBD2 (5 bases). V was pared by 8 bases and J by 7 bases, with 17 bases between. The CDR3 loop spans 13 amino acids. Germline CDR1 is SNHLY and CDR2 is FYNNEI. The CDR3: CASADPYEGTQYF. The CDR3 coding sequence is TGTGCCAGCGCAGACCCTTACGAGGGGACCCAGTACTTC. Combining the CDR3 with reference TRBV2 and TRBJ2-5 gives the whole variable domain EPEVTQTPSHQVTQMGQEVILRCVPISNHLYFYWYRQILGQKVEFLVSFYNNEISEKSEIFDDQFSVERPDGSNFTLKIRSTKLEDSAMYFCASADPYEGTQYFGPGTRLLVL.

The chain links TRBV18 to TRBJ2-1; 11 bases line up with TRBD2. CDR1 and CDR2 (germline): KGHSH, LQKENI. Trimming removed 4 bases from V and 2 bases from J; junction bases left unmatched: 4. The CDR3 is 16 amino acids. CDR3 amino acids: CASSQPGLAAYNEQFF. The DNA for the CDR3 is TGTGCCAGCTCACAGCCGGGACTAGCGGCCTACAATGAGCAGTTCTTC.

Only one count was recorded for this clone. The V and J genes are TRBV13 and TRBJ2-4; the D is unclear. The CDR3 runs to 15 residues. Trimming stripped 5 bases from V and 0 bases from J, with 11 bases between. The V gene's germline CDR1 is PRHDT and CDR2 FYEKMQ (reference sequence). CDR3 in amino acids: CASSARLEAKNIQYF. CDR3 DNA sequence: TGTGCCAGCAGCGCCCGACTTGAAGCCAAAAACATTCAGTACTTC.

CDR3: CASSPTTSSTDTQYF. Written as DNA, the CDR3 is TGTGCCAGCAGCCCAACGACTAGCAGCACAGATACGCAGTATTTT. The J gene is TRBJ2-3, the V gene TRBV7-7; 7 nucleotides match TRBD2. There are 15 residues in the CDR3. The junction had 5 bases not matched to a gene; V was cut back by 5 bases and J by 0 bases. Germline V gives CDR1 SSHAT, CDR2 FNYEAQ (reference sequence). Combining the CDR3 with reference TRBV7-7 and TRBJ2-3 gives the whole variable domain GAGVSQSPRYKVTKRGQDVTLRCDPISSHATLYWYQQALGQGPEFLTYFNYEAQPDKSGLPSDRFSAERPEGSISTLTIQRTEQRDSAMYRCASSPTTSSTDTQYFGPGTRLTVL.